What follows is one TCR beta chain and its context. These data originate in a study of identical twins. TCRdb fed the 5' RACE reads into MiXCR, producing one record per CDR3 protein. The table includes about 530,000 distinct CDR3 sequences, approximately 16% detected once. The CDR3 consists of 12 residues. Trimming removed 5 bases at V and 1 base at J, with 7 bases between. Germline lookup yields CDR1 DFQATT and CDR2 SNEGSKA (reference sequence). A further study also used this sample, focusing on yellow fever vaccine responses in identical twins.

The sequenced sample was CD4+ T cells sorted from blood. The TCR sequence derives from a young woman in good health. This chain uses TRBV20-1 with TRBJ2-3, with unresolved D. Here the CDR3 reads CSAELGTDTQYF. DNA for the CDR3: TGCAGTGCTGAGCTGGGCACAGATACGCAGTATTTT.